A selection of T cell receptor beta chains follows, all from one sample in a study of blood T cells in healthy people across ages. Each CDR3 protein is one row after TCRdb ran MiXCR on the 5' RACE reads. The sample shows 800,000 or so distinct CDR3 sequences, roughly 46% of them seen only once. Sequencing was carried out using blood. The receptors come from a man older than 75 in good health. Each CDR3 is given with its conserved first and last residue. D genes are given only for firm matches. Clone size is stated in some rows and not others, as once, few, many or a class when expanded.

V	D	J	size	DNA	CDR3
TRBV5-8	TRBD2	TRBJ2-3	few	TGTGCCAGCAGCTCTGGACTAGCAGGCGTTTCTAGCACAGATACGCAGTATTTT	CASSSGLAGVSSTDTQYF
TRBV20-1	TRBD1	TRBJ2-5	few	TGCAGTGCGATCAGGGACAGGGGGTCCCTTAGGACCCAGTACTTC	CSAIRDRGSLRTQYF
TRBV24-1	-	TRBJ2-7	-	TGTGCCACCAGTGACGCGCGCGGAGGCTACAATGAGCAGTACTTC	CATSDARGGYNEQYF
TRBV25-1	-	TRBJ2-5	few	TGTGCCAGCAGTGAATATATAGGACAAGAGACCCAGTACTTC	CASSEYIGQETQYF
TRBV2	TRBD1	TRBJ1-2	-	TGTGCCAGCAGTGAACTTCGGGACAGGGGCTACACCTTC	CASSELRDRGYTF
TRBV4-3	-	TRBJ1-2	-	TGCGCCAGCAGACAAGGAACAGAGAACTATGGCTACACCTTC	CASRQGTENYGYTF
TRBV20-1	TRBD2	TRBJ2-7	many	TGCAGTGCGGACTCCGGGGCCAGGGTAGCGGGAGGGTACTACGAGCAGTACTTC	CSADSGARVAGGYYEQYF
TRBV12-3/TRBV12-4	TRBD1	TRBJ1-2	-	TGTGCCAGCAGTTTAGCCGGGACAGGGGGCTCTGGCTACACCTTC	CASSLAGTGGSGYTF
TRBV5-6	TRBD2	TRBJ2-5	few	TGTGCCAGCAGCACGGACCTTGGCGGGAGCAGAGAGACCCAGTACTTC	CASSTDLGGSRETQYF
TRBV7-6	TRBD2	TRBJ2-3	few	TGTGCCAGCAGCGCCTTATCAGCGGGAGAGAAACAAGATACGCAGTATTTT	CASSALSAGEKQDTQYF
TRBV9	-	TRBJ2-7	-	TGTGCCAGCAGCGTAGGGACAGTAGAAACCTACGAGCAGTACTTC	CASSVGTVETYEQYF
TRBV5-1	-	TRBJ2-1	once	TGCGCCAGCAGCTTGGTAAGGACGGTGCGATACAATGAGCAGTTCTTC	CASSLVRTVRYNEQFF
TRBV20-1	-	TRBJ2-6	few	TGCAGTGCGAAACAGGGAGCCGGGGCCAACGTCCTGACTTTC	CSAKQGAGANVLTF
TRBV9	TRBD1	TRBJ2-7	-	TGTGCCAGCAGCGTAGCTGACAGGGGGCGTTACGAGCAGTACTTC	CASSVADRGRYEQYF
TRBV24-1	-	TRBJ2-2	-	TGTGCCACCAGTGATTATAGCGGAGGGAACACCGGGGAGCTGTTTTTT	CATSDYSGGNTGELFF
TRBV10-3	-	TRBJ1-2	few	TGTGCCATCAGTGAGTCGACCCGGGGGACCTATGGCTACACCTTC	CAISESTRGTYGYTF
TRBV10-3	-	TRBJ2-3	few	TGTGCCATCAGTGAGTCTAAGTCCACAGATACGCAGTATTTT	CAISESKSTDTQYF
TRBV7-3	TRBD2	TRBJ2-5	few	TGTGCCAGCAGCTTAGGGACTAGCGGGAGGGCCTTTCAAGAGACCCAGTACTTC	CASSLGTSGRAFQETQYF
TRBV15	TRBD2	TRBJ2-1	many	TGTGCCACCAGCAGAGAAGCTAGCGGGACACTCTACAATGAGCAGTTCTTC	CATSREASGTLYNEQFF
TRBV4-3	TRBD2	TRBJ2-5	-	TGCGCCAGCAGCCAAGATTACCTAGCGGATGGTACGGGGGAGACCCAGTACTTC	CASSQDYLADGTGETQYF
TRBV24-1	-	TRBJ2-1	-	TGTGCCACCAGTGACCCTGGGGGGCGGGAGTCCTACAATGAGCAGTTCTTC	CATSDPGGRESYNEQFF
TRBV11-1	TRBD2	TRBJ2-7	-	TGTGCCAGCAGCGACCGACAGGGATCGGTAGCGGGAGGGTCGTCTTTCTACGAGCAGTACTTC	CASSDRQGSVAGGSSFYEQYF
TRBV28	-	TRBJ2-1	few	TGTGCCAGCAGCCACGCACTGGACAACTACAATGAGCAGTTCTTC	CASSHALDNYNEQFF
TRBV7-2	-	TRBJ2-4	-	TGTGCCAACAGCTCCCTTCAAGACATTCAGTACTTC	CANSSLQDIQYF
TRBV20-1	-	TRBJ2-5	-	TGCAGTGCTAGAGTAGAGGGAACGCAGACCCAGTACTTC	CSARVEGTQTQYF
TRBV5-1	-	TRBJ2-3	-	TGCGCCAGCAGCCCCGGGCCGACTCCCACAGATACGCAGTATTTT	CASSPGPTPTDTQYF
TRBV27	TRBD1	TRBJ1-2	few	TGTGCCAGCAAGACAGGGGGCCGGGATGGCTACACCTTC	CASKTGGRDGYTF
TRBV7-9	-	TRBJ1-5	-	TGTGCCAGCAGTACACAAACAGGGAACCATCAGCCCCAGCATTTT	CASSTQTGNHQPQHF
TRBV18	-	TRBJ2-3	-	TGTGCCAGCTCACACCCAGCGAACACAGATACGCAGTATTTT	CASSHPANTDTQYF
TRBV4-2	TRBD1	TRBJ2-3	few	TGTGCCAGCAGCCAGAGACAGGGGGGCACAGATACGCAGTATTTT	CASSQRQGGTDTQYF
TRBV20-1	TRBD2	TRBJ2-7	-	TGCAGTGCTCGGAGAACTAGCGGGCTCTCCTACGAGCAGTACTTC	CSARRTSGLSYEQYF
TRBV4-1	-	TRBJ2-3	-	TGCGCCAGCAGGCGGAATCGGGACGGAACCACAGATACGCAGTATTTT	CASRRNRDGTTDTQYF
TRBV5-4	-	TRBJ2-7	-	TGTGCCAACAGCTTGTATGACGGGGGTACCTACGAGCAGTACTTC	CANSLYDGGTYEQYF
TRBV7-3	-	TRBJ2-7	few	TGTGCCAGCAGCTTAACGTCAGCTCGGGGATCCGAGCAGTACTTC	CASSLTSARGSEQYF
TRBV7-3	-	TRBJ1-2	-	TGTGCCAGCAGCTTAGGATCCTGGCCCGCGGGGGACGTACGGAATGGCTACACCTTC	CASSLGSWPAGDVRNGYTF
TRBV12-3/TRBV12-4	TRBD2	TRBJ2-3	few	TGTGCCAGCAGTTTAGCTCCCTCGGGGGGTGTGGCAGATACGCAGTATTTT	CASSLAPSGGVADTQYF
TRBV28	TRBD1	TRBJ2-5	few	TGTGCCAGCAGACAAAGACAGGGGGCCGGTGAGACCCAGTACTTC	CASRQRQGAGETQYF
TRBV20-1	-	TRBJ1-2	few	TGCAGTGGTAAAGAGCCCGTGCATGGCTACACCTTC	CSGKEPVHGYTF
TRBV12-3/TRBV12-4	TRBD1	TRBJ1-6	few	TGTGCCAGCAGTTTTTTGACAGGGGGACAATCACCCCTCCACTTT	CASSFLTGGQSPLHF
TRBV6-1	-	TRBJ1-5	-	TGTGCCACGCAACGGGGGGGCAGCAATCAGCCCCAGCATTTT	CATQRGGSNQPQHF
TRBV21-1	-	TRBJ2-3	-	TGTGCCAGCAGCACCCAGTGCCCGGAGGGACTAGCGGGGGGGCCCGGCACAGATACGCAGTATTTT	CASSTQCPEGLAGGPGTDTQYF
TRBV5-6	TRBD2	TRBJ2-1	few	TGTGCCAGCAGCTTAAGCTTGGGGACTAGCGGGATCGCCGCTGAGCAGTTCTTC	CASSLSLGTSGIAAEQFF
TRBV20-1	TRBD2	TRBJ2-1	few	TGCAGTGCTAGAGGGGCGGGAGCTCGGAATGAGCAGTTCTTC	CSARGAGARNEQFF
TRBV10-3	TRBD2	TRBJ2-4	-	TGTGCCATCAGTGAGTTAAGCGGGGAGCGCTCCAAAAACATTCAGTACTTC	CAISELSGERSKNIQYF
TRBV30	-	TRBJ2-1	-	TGTGCCTGGAGGGACTATGGGGGCAATGAGCAGTTCTTC	CAWRDYGGNEQFF
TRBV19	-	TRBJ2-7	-	TGTGCCAGTAGTACCCGACCCGGTAGTAGCTCCTACAATGAGCAGTACTTC	CASSTRPGSSSYNEQYF
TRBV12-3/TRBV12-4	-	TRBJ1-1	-	TGTGCCAGCAGTTTAAGAGCCCTCTCCCCCAGGAACACTGAAGCTTTCTTT	CASSLRALSPRNTEAFF
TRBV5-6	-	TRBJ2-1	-	TGTGCCAGCAGCTTGGCCTCCTCCTACGAGCAGTTCTTC	CASSLASSYEQFF
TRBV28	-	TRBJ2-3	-	TGTGCCAGCAGTTGGGAGGATACGCAGTATTTT	CASSWEDTQYF
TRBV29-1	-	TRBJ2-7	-	TGCAGCGTTGAAGATGGAACCCACGAGCAGTACTTC	CSVEDGTHEQYF
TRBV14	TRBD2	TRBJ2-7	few	TGTGCCAGCAGCCACTCTCCGGGACTAGCCATACCCAGCGAGCAGTACTTC	CASSHSPGLAIPSEQYF
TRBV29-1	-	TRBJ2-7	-	TGCAGCGTTGAAGCAGGGGCGAACGAGCAGTACTTC	CSVEAGANEQYF
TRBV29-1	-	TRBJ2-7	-	TGCAGCGCACAACTAGCTCCAACCTACGAGCAGTACTTC	CSAQLAPTYEQYF
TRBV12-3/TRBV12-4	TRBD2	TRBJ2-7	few	TGTGCCAGCAGCCCTCATAGCGGGGGACACTACGAGCAGTACTTC	CASSPHSGGHYEQYF